These 31 T cell receptor beta chains were sequenced from one sample in a study of regulatory T cells in long-lasting Graves disease. Time point: persistent/refractory GD, antithyroid drugs over 5 years with positive TRAb. The TCR library used RNA extracted from PBMCs. For TCR beta, libraries came from iRepertoire HTBI primers and Arm-PCR of CDR3 regions. TCRdb reprocessed the multiplex PCR reads with MiXCR, giving one entry per CDR3 protein. The data show 500,000 to 700,000 distinct CDR3 sequences, with around 30% seen just once and about two fifths held by the top ten. Sequenced here: peripheral blood mononuclear cells (PBMCs), sampled when the disease was refractory, from a patient treated with antithyroid drugs. These receptors were obtained from a female donor with Graves disease.

In nucleotides, the CDR3 is TGTGCCAGCGGGAAACAGGGTCCGGCCAAAAACATTCAGTACTTC. This codes for CASGKQGPAKNIQYF. The J gene is TRBJ2-4, the V gene TRBV6-1; D possibly corresponds to TRBD1 (6 bases). The CDR3 runs to 15 residues. V lost 8 bases and J 1 base, leaving 15 bases between the germline ends. Germline assignment: CDR1 MNHNS and CDR2 SASEGT.

The chain uses TRBV7-9 and TRBJ1-5, with TRBD1 identical over 8 bases. V dropped 2 bases and J dropped 6; count of bases not matched to a gene: 12. CDR1 is SEHNR, CDR2 FQNEAQ, per germline (reference sequence). This CDR3 is built from 17 residues. The CDR3: CASSLTVDREGSQPQHF. CDR3 DNA: TGTGCCAGCAGCTTAACCGTGGACAGGGAAGGCAGTCAGCCCCAGCATTTT.

The chain links TRBV7-6 to TRBJ2-1, with D perhaps matching TRBD2 (5 bases). The CDR3 runs to 16 residues. Looked up from germline, CDR1 is SGHVS and CDR2 is FNYEAQ. The ends were cut back, 4 bases at V and 4 bases at J, with 17 bases in the middle. CDR3 coding DNA: TGTGCCAGCAGCTCCAGCCCGCCTACTAGTTACAATGAGCAGTTCTTC. It translates to CASSSSPPTSYNEQFF.

V and J are TRBV30 and TRBJ1-1; D remains ambiguous. Trimming stripped 0 bases from V and 7 bases from J, with 9 bases between. Germline-derived CDR1 and CDR2 are GTSNPN and SVGIG (reference sequence). The CDR3 runs 12 residues. CDR3 sequence (DNA): TGTGCCTGGAGTGTAACCCCGATTGAAGCTTTCTTT. It encodes CAWSVTPIEAFF.

V and J are TRBV6-1 and TRBJ1-5; TRBD1 aligns across 8 bases. Germline V gives CDR1 MNHNS, CDR2 SASEGT. V shed 6 bases and J 6 bases; nucleotides not matched to a gene: 13. The CDR3 runs 16 residues. CDR3 protein: CASRALTGVLGQPQHF. CDR3 bases: TGTGCCAGCAGAGCTCTGACAGGGGTTCTGGGTCAGCCCCAGCATTTT.

V usage is TRBV30 and J usage is TRBJ2-2, with 10 bases identical to TRBD2. Germline CDR1 and CDR2: GTSNPN and SVGIG (reference sequence). The junction had 3 bases not matched to a gene; V was cut back by 5 bases and J by 3 bases. This CDR3 is 14 amino acids long. CDR3 DNA sequence: TGTGCCTGGCTAGCGGGAGTTGACACCGGGGAGCTGTTTTTT. Its translation is CAWLAGVDTGELFF.

This clonotype has a count of ten or more. This rearrangement joins TRBV12-3 or TRBV12-4 to TRBJ1-6, with D possibly matching TRBD1 (6 bases). V was cut by 5 bases and J by 4 bases, with 12 bases left in between. There are 15 residues in the CDR3. The CDR3, as DNA: TGTGCCAGCAGTAGGACTCAGGGGTATAATTCACCCCTCCACTTT. This sequence encodes CASSRTQGYNSPLHF.

This clonotype was detected once. At one of its ends the junction is not consistent with the germline gene, which may arise from a read error. This chain links TRBV6-9 with TRBJ1-1; D ambiguous. The CDR3 totals 15 residues. The germline CDR1 and CDR2 sequences are MNHGY and SVAAGI. The CDR3 loop reads CASSYLPFENTEAFF. CDR3 DNA: TGTGCCAGCAGCTATTTACCGTTTGAGAACACTGAAGCTTTCTTT.

This clonotype has a handful of counts. The CDR3 spells CASSQLRLETQYF. In DNA form, the CDR3 reads TGCGCCAGCAGTCAATTGAGGTTGGAGACCCAGTACTTC. The rearrangement joins TRBV4-1 to TRBJ2-5, with D unresolved. There are 13 residues in the CDR3. V dropped 6 bases and J dropped 5 bases, with 13 bases sitting between them. CDR1 and CDR2 (germline): MGHRA, YSYEKL.

Only a few counts were recorded for this clonotype. The chain joins TRBV5-1 to TRBJ1-5; D possibly corresponds to TRBD1 (5 bases). The V end was cut by 4 bases, the J end by 2 bases, with 13 bases between. Germline-derived CDR1 and CDR2 are SGHRS and YFSETQ. CDR3 length equals 15 residues. CDR3: CASSPGTIGNQPQHF. CDR3 sequence (DNA): TGCGCCAGCAGCCCCGGGACGATCGGCAATCAGCCCCAGCATTTT. Using reference TRBV5-1 and TRBJ1-5 for the parts outside the CDR3, the full variable domain is KAGVTQTPRYLIKTRGQQVTLSCSPISGHRSVSWYQQTPGQGLQFLFEYFSETQRNKGNFPGRFSGRQFSNSRSEMNVSTLELGDSALYLCASSPGTIGNQPQHFGDGTRLSIL.

The rearrangement uses TRBV5-1 and TRBJ2-2, with D tentatively TRBD2 (6 bases). The ends were cut back, 7 bases at V and 0 bases at J, with 13 bases in the middle. CDR3 length equals 15 residues. Looked up from germline, CDR1 is SGHRS and CDR2 is YFSETQ. This CDR3 reads CASGWRDANTGELFF. CDR3 in DNA: TGCGCCAGCGGTTGGCGGGACGCGAACACCGGGGAGCTGTTTTTT.

The CDR3 DNA is TGCAGCGGCCGGGACAGGTCTAGCTCCTATAATTCACCCCTCCACTTT. This translates into CSGRDRSSSYNSPLHF. The J gene is TRBJ1-6, the V gene TRBV20-1; 8 positions agree with TRBD1. Germline V CDR1 and CDR2: DFQATT, SNEGSKA (reference sequence). The CDR3 extends over 16 amino acids.

Concerning this clonotype: It may be a read error: a sequence one base away is much more abundant. The chain couples TRBV29-1 to TRBJ2-7; maybe TRBD1 (6 bases). CDR3 size: 11 residues. From germline, CDR1 is SQVTM and CDR2 ANQGSEA. V was clipped by 5 bases and J by 3 bases, with 8 bases between them. CDR3 amino acids: CSVSDSYEQYF. CDR3 DNA sequence: TGCAGCGTTTCGGACAGCTACGAGCAGTACTTC.

The rearrangement links TRBV15 to TRBJ2-7; 7 bases align to TRBD2. V shed 0 bases, J shed 3 bases, and the junction held 5 bases outside the gene matches. This CDR3 comprises 15 residues. CDR1 LNHNV and CDR2 YYDKDF come from the germline V gene (reference sequence). The CDR3 sequence is CATSRDPAGLYEQYF. In nucleotides, the CDR3 is TGTGCCACCAGCAGAGATCCAGCGGGGCTCTACGAGCAGTACTTC.

This clonotype turned up a few times. The chain has TRBV7-9 and TRBJ1-1; D is uncertain. Trimming took off 4 bases at V and 11 bases at J, with 23 bases between the two ends. This CDR3 region has 15 residues. The germline CDR1 and CDR2 sequences are SEHNR and FQNEAQ (reference sequence). CDR3 nucleotide sequence: TGTGCCAGCAGCTCAGGACGGACGGATACCCGGGAGGCTTTCTTT. Its translation is CASSSGRTDTREAFF.

The chain couples TRBV15 to TRBJ1-5; D uncertain. Looked up from germline, CDR1 is LNHNV and CDR2 is YYDKDF (reference sequence). V lost 3 bases and J lost 5, with 8 bases in between. CDR3 size: 13 residues. CDR3 residues: CATSRYRDQPQHF. The CDR3 bases are TGTGCCACCAGCAGGTACAGAGATCAGCCCCAGCATTTT.

The chain joins TRBV3-1 to TRBJ2-7; no clear D gene. This CDR3 region has 14 residues. Trimming left V 0 bases short and J 7 bases short, with 13 bases between. CDR1 LGHDT and CDR2 YNNKEL come from the germline V gene (reference sequence). This chain's CDR3 is CASSQDMAPREQYF. The CDR3 region has the DNA TGTGCCAGCAGCCAAGATATGGCCCCCCGGGAGCAGTACTTC.

V usage is TRBV5-1 and J usage is TRBJ2-5; 9 nucleotides line up with TRBD2. This CDR3 contains 16 residues. CDR1 SGHRS and CDR2 YFSETQ come from the germline V gene. The V segment lost 0 bases and the J segment 5 bases; nucleotides outside the gene matches: 8. CDR3 protein: CASSLGDSGSRETQYF. Here the CDR3 DNA reads TGCGCCAGCAGCTTGGGGGATAGCGGGAGCCGCGAGACCCAGTACTTC.

In its sample, this clonotype was seen once. The rearrangement links TRBV3-1 to TRBJ1-1, with D uncertain. Germline V gene lookup returns CDR1 LGHDT and CDR2 YNNKEL (reference sequence). The CDR3 extends over 12 amino acids. Trimming removed 4 bases at V and 5 bases at J, with 8 bases between. The CDR3 DNA reads as TGTGCCAGCAGCCGTTATAATACTGAAGCTTTCTTT. Protein: CASSRYNTEAFF.

The rearrangement uses TRBV19 and TRBJ1-1; D is ambiguous. V lost 7 bases and J 3 bases, leaving 15 bases between the germline ends. Germline assignment: CDR1 LNHDA and CDR2 SQIVND (reference sequence). The CDR3 has 14 residues. In DNA form, the CDR3 reads TGTGCCAGTAAGCAGCTACCGCGGGACACTGAAGCTTTCTTT. Its translation is CASKQLPRDTEAFF.

This clonotype was counted at least ten times. The V call is TRBV28, the J call TRBJ2-5, with unresolved D. This CDR3 comprises 15 residues. Trimming took 6 bases from V and 0 from J, leaving 14 bases between them. Germline loops: CDR1 MDHEN, CDR2 SYDVKM. The CDR3 sequence is CASSHSTGDQETQYF. The CDR3 nucleotides are TGTGCCAGCAGCCATTCGACCGGAGACCAAGAGACCCAGTACTTC.

This sequence joins TRBV20-1 and TRBJ1-1, with no clear D. Germline V gene lookup returns CDR1 DFQATT and CDR2 SNEGSKA (reference sequence). The CDR3 is made up of 14 amino acids. The V and J ends lost 1 base and 1 base respectively, with 10 bases between them. CDR3 DNA sequence: TGCAGTGCTAGAGCTGGGCAGCAGAACACTGAAGCTTTCTTT. It codes for CSARAGQQNTEAFF.

V usage is TRBV7-3 and J usage is TRBJ2-7, with D unresolved. Germline-derived CDR1 and CDR2 are SGHTA and FQGTGA. V was cut by 5 bases and J by 0 bases, with 26 bases left in between. The CDR3 extends over 19 amino acids. CDR3 loop: CASSPSSKARSTSSYEQYF. CDR3 DNA: TGTGCCAGCAGCCCCAGTTCAAAGGCTCGATCCACCTCCTCCTACGAGCAGTACTTC.

In this sample, this clonotype turned up a few times. Germline is not matched at one junction end, which may reflect a read error. The chain combines TRBV6-4 with TRBJ1-1; TRBD1 might be the D (5 bases). This CDR3 is 20 amino acids long. Germline V gene sequence: CDR1 MRHNA, CDR2 SNTAGT. CDR3 in amino acids: CAISPNFSRGSSVVNTEAFF. CDR3 in DNA: TGTGCCATCAGTCCGAATTTCTCGAGGGGATCCTCTGTAGTGAACACTGAAGCTTTCTTT.

About this clonotype itself: A much larger clone is a single base away; this may be a read error. This chain uses TRBV10-3 with TRBJ1-1; TRBD1 might be the D (5 bases). With 11 bases removed from V and 1 base from J, the gap between germline ends came to 11 bases. This CDR3 is built from 12 residues. The germline V gene encodes CDR1 ENHRY and CDR2 SYGVKD. CDR3 region: CAVGTANTEAFF. As DNA, the CDR3 is TGTGCCGTCGGGACGGCGAACACTGAAGCTTTCTTT.

This clonotype was seen more than once but under ten times. The rearrangement links TRBV5-1 to TRBJ1-1, with 7 bases that match TRBD1. Per the germline V gene, CDR1 is SGHRS and CDR2 is YFSETQ. CDR3 length: 16 residues. Germline trimming cut 0 bases from V and 6 bases from J; bases unmatched to any gene: 11. CDR3: CASSLVWADRDAEAFF. The CDR3 coding sequence is TGCGCCAGCAGCTTGGTGTGGGCAGACAGGGACGCTGAAGCTTTCTTT. The full variable domain, rest sourced from reference TRBV5-1 and TRBJ1-1, is KAGVTQTPRYLIKTRGQQVTLSCSPISGHRSVSWYQQTPGQGLQFLFEYFSETQRNKGNFPGRFSGRQFSNSRSEMNVSTLELGDSALYLCASSLVWADRDAEAFFGQGTRLTVV.

This clonotype was seen ten or more times. The chain combines TRBV2 with TRBJ2-7; 9 bases map to TRBD1. The CDR3 is 14 residues long. After removal of 6 bases from V and 1 base from J, the junction contained 4 bases not matched to a gene. CDR1 and CDR2 from the germline V gene are SNHLY and FYNNEI. CDR3 sequence: CASRTTGGSYEQYF. CDR3 in DNA: TGTGCCAGCAGGACGACAGGGGGGTCCTACGAGCAGTACTTC.

This clonotype was seen repeatedly, ten times or more. The chain joins TRBV28 to TRBJ2-7, with TRBD2 matching 8 bases. J was trimmed by 1 base and V by 5 bases; bases with no gene match: 4. Germline CDR1 is MDHEN and CDR2 is SYDVKM. The CDR3 totals 14 residues. The CDR3: CASSPGLASYEQYF. The CDR3 nucleotides read TGTGCCAGCAGTCCAGGACTAGCTTCCTACGAGCAGTACTTC.

This clonotype was seen a handful of times. V gene TRBV6-1 combines with J gene TRBJ1-5; a weak D match, TRBD1 (6 bases). Germline V gene lookup returns CDR1 MNHNS and CDR2 SASEGT. The CDR3 consists of 15 residues. With 0 bases removed from V and 5 bases from J, the gap between germline ends came to 11 bases. CDR3 in DNA: TGTGCCAGCAGTGAAGCGCCAGGGGCCCATCAGCCCCAGCATTTT. Translated: CASSEAPGAHQPQHF.

In this sample, this clonotype turned up many times. The chain carries TRBV11-2 and TRBJ1-5; D is undetermined. The germline V gene encodes CDR1 SGHAT and CDR2 FQNNGV. The CDR3 is 12 amino acids. V lost 1 base and J 5 bases, leaving 3 bases between the germline ends. For the CDR3, the DNA is TGTGCCAGCAGCTTAGGGGATCAGCCCCAGCATTTT. As protein: CASSLGDQPQHF. The full variable domain, with the rest looked up from reference TRBV11-2 and TRBJ1-5, is EAGVAQSPRYKIIEKRQSVAFWCNPISGHATLYWYQQILGQGPKLLIQFQNNGVVDDSQLPKDRFSAERLKGVDSTLKIQPAKLEDSAVYLCASSLGDQPQHFGDGTRLSIL.

The chain carries TRBV3-1 and TRBJ1-2, with D unclear. The CDR3 loop spans 13 amino acids. Germline V CDR1 and CDR2: LGHDT, YNNKEL (reference sequence). Trimming removed 2 bases at V and 4 bases at J, with 8 bases between. DNA for the CDR3: TGTGCCAGCAGCCAAAGGCGACTCTATGGCTACACCTTC. Its translation is CASSQRRLYGYTF.